Each of the 32 T cell receptor beta chains below was sequenced from the same sample in a study of graft-versus-host responses after intestinal transplantation. Data came from immunoSEQ multiplex PCR; TCRdb stores just in-frame clones and leaves some out. Of about 130,000 clones listed, 92% are singletons. Their target antigens are unknown. The specimen comprised unstimulated CD4+ T cells sorted from spleen or lymph node cells, sampled before intestinal transplant. All receptors come from a human donor who received an intestinal transplant.

This sequence joins TRBV28 and TRBJ2-1; 9 positions agree with TRBD2. The V and J ends lost 7 bases and 5 bases, in that order; junction bases with no gene match: 18. CDR1 and CDR2 (germline): MDHEN, SYDVKM. The CDR3 spans 18 residues. CDR3 sequence (DNA): TGTGCCAGCAAAGTCGCGGGAGGGCCGCTGCTTCGCAACAATGAGCAGTTCTTC. Protein product: CASKVAGGPLLRNNEQFF.

This chain joins TRBV7-9 and TRBJ1-3; a weak D match, TRBD1 (5 bases). The germline V gene has CDR1 SEHNR and CDR2 FQNEAQ (reference sequence). The CDR3 length is 12 residues. V was cut by 8 bases and J by 4 bases, with 9 bases left in between. The CDR3 DNA is TGTGCCAGCCGTGGGGCCGGAAACACCATATATTTT. It encodes CASRGAGNTIYF.

J is TRBJ1-6 and V is TRBV28; TRBD1 agrees at 9 bases. Germline CDR1 is MDHEN and CDR2 is SYDVKM. The length of the CDR3 is 18 residues. Trimming at V came to 5 bases and at J to 0 bases, leaving 8 bases not matched to a gene. As DNA, the CDR3 is TGTGCCAGCAGTCCGGGGACAGGGAGTATCTCCTATAATTCACCCCTCCACTTT. Its protein is CASSPGTGSISYNSPLHF. The entire variable domain, with the rest obtained from reference TRBV28 and TRBJ1-6, is as follows: DVKVTQSSRYLVKRTGEKVFLECVQDMDHENMFWYRQDPGLGLRLIYFSYDVKMKEKGDIPEGYSVSREKKERFSLILESASTNQTSMYLCASSPGTGSISYNSPLHFGNGTRLTVT.

This clone has only one observation. The chain couples TRBV10-3 to TRBJ2-1; TRBD2 agrees at 14 bases. Germline CDR1 is ENHRY and CDR2 is SYGVKD. CDR3 length: 15 residues. The V and J ends lost 8 bases and 7 bases, in that order; junction bases with no gene match: 7. CDR3 protein: CAIQRLAGGGNEQFF. As DNA, the CDR3 is TGTGCCATCCAACGACTAGCGGGAGGGGGAAATGAGCAGTTCTTC.

The chain uses TRBV6-6 and TRBJ2-7, with D possibly being TRBD1 (6 bases). The CDR3 loop spans 13 amino acids. With 4 bases removed from V and 1 base from J, the gap between germline ends came to 8 bases. The V gene's germline CDR1 is MNHNY and CDR2 SVGAGI (reference sequence). The CDR3 reads CASSSTGSYEQYF. CDR3 in DNA: TGTGCCAGCAGTTCGACAGGTTCCTACGAGCAGTACTTC.

This clone occurred once. The junction does not match germline at one end; this may be a read error. The chain uses TRBV7-7 and TRBJ2-1, with 11 bases fitting TRBD2. The CDR3 sequence is 19 residues long. Germline CDR1 and CDR2: SSHAT and FNYEAQ (reference sequence). For the CDR3, the DNA is TGTGCTAGCAGCCCCTCGGTCCTAGCGGGAGGTGGGTCCTACAATGAGCAGTTCTTC. The encoded protein is CASSPSVLAGGGSYNEQFF. The full variable domain, rest sourced from reference TRBV7-7 and TRBJ2-1, is GAGVSQSPRYKVTKRGQDVTLRCDPISSHATLYWYQQALGQGPEFLTYFNYEAQPDKSGLPSDRFSAERPEGSISTLTIQRTEQRDSAMYRCASSPSVLAGGGSYNEQFFGPGTRLTVL.

The chain couples TRBV5-6 to TRBJ2-7; 9 nucleotides agree with TRBD2. Germline CDR1 is SGHDT and CDR2 is YYEEEE. Losses at the gene ends were 2 bases for V and 4 bases for J; bases not matched to a gene: 10. The CDR3 length is 16 residues. CDR3 region: CASSFWRREGRYEQYF. Here the CDR3 DNA reads TGTGCCAGCAGCTTTTGGCGGCGGGAGGGCCGATACGAGCAGTACTTC.

The chain carries TRBV7-9 and TRBJ2-5; 14 bases are a match to TRBD2. The CDR3 has 16 amino acids. CDR1 is SEHNR, CDR2 FQNEAQ, per germline (reference sequence). V was clipped by 4 bases and J by 4 bases; unmatched bases: 5. The CDR3 sequence: CASSSQGLAGVETQYF. CDR3 sequence (DNA): TGTGCCAGCAGCTCCCAGGGACTAGCGGGAGTAGAGACCCAGTACTTC.

This chain joins TRBV7-2 and TRBJ2-1; possibly TRBD2 for D (6 bases). The germline V gene encodes CDR1 SGHTA and CDR2 FQGNSA. The V end lost 2 bases, the J end lost 14 bases, and 13 bases lay between the germline ends. The CDR3 has 12 amino acids. The CDR3, as DNA: TGTGCCAGCAGCTTATCCCTAGCGAGTGAGTTCTTC. Its translation: CASSLSLASEFF.

The chain carries TRBV2 and TRBJ2-1; a possible D gene is TRBD2 (6 bases). The ends were cut back, 8 bases at V and 1 base at J, with 18 bases in the middle. This CDR3 is 16 amino acids long. Germline loops: CDR1 SNHLY, CDR2 FYNNEI. Written as DNA, the CDR3 is TGTGCCAGCGACACCGGGGGAGGCCCTTCCTACAATGAGCAGTTCTTC. Protein: CASDTGGGPSYNEQFF.

The rearrangement uses TRBV5-1 and TRBJ2-7; maybe TRBD2 (6 bases). This CDR3 is 15 amino acids long. With 3 bases removed from V and 2 bases from J, the gap between germline ends came to 15 bases. From germline, CDR1 is SGHRS and CDR2 YFSETQ. CDR3 residues: CASSSTGLIPYEQYF. CDR3 DNA sequence: TGCGCCAGCAGCTCTACGGGACTCATTCCCTACGAGCAGTACTTC.

The V gene is TRBV5-1, the J gene TRBJ2-1, with a weak D call TRBD2 (7 bases). This CDR3 region has 14 residues. Per germline, CDR1 SGHRS and CDR2 YFSETQ. V was clipped by 7 bases and J by 4 bases, with 15 bases between them. DNA of the CDR3: TGCGCCAGCTCCCCCGGGGGGCCTTACAATGAGCAGTTCTTC. It codes for CASSPGGPYNEQFF.

The chain is built from TRBV6-4 and TRBJ1-1; the match to TRBD1 covers 8 bases. Germline V gives CDR1 MRHNA, CDR2 SNTAGT. The ends lost 9 bases at V and 1 base at J; junction bases unmatched: 22. There are 19 residues in the CDR3. The CDR3 coding sequence is TGTGCCAGAGGACGAACCAACAGGGGGTTACGGTGCAGGAACACTGAAGCTTTCTTT. Translation gives CARGRTNRGLRCRNTEAFF.

This sequence joins TRBV7-2 and TRBJ1-2; 9 nucleotides line up with TRBD1. Unmatched junction bases numbered 8, after V lost 5 bases and J lost 4 bases. Germline values: CDR1 SGHTA, CDR2 FQGNSA. The CDR3 runs 15 residues. CDR3 sequence reads: CASSPRQGVGYGYTF. The CDR3 DNA sequence: TGTGCCAGCAGCCCCCGACAGGGGGTAGGCTATGGCTACACCTTC.

V and J are TRBV18 and TRBJ2-3; D might be TRBD1 (6 bases). The CDR3 contains 16 residues. CDR1 is KGHSH and CDR2 is LQKENI in the germline V gene. Deletions cut 3 bases from V and 9 bases from J, with 22 bases between. CDR3: CASSPPGRPDQGTQYF. In DNA, the CDR3 is TGTGCCAGCTCACCGCCGGGACGGCCGGACCAGGGGACGCAGTATTTT.

This rearrangement joins TRBV30 to TRBJ1-1; D is undetermined. CDR1 and CDR2 from the germline V gene are GTSNPN and SVGIG (reference sequence). Trimming left V 0 bases short and J 6 bases short, with 14 bases between. There are 14 residues in the CDR3. The CDR3 loop is CAWSVGGLRPEAFF. DNA for the CDR3: TGTGCCTGGAGTGTAGGCGGCTTGAGGCCTGAAGCTTTCTTT.

The CDR3 sequence: CASSYLDEQFF. In DNA form, the CDR3 reads TGTGCCAGCAGTTACTTGGATGAGCAGTTCTTC. V usage is TRBV6-6 and J usage is TRBJ2-1; D call uncertain. Per germline, CDR1 MNHNY and CDR2 SVGAGI (reference sequence). This CDR3 spans 11 amino acids. Trimming took 1 base from V and 8 from J, leaving 3 bases between them.

This clone was detected only a few times. The V gene is TRBV7-2, the J gene TRBJ2-2; D remains unclear. The germline V gene has CDR1 SGHTA and CDR2 FQGNSA. The CDR3 spans 16 residues. The V gene lost 7 bases and the J gene lost 4 bases, with 19 bases spanning the gap. CDR3 residues: CASKFAGASGTGELFF. In DNA, the CDR3 is TGTGCCAGCAAATTCGCCGGAGCCTCGGGCACCGGGGAGCTGTTTTTT.

The chain couples TRBV15 to TRBJ1-5, with TRBD1 matching 7 bases. The CDR3 covers 14 residues. Germline lookup yields CDR1 LNHNV and CDR2 YYDKDF (reference sequence). With 4 bases clipped from V and 6 bases from J, the junction kept 6 bases outside the gene matches. CDR3 nucleotide sequence: TGTGCCACCAGCATCCGGACAGGCCCTCAGCCCCAGCATTTT. This gives the protein CATSIRTGPQPQHF. Supplemented by reference TRBV15 and TRBJ1-5, the full variable domain reads DAMVIQNPRYQVTQFGKPVTLSCSQTLNHNVMYWYQQKSSQAPKLLFHYYDKDFNNEADTPDNFQSRRPNTSFCFLDIRSPGLGDTAMYLCATSIRTGPQPQHFGDGTRLSIL.

The CDR3 protein is CASSLGARNTGELFF. The CDR3 DNA follows: TGTGCCAGCAGCTTAGGGGCGCGGAACACCGGGGAGCTGTTTTTT. This sequence joins TRBV7-2 and TRBJ2-2; no firm D call. Trimming took off 1 base at V and 1 base at J, with 7 bases between the two ends. This CDR3 is built from 15 residues. Germline values: CDR1 SGHTA, CDR2 FQGNSA.

The chain has TRBV6-5 and TRBJ2-7, with TRBD2 matching over 11 bases. V lost 4 bases, J lost 1 base, and 3 bases stayed unmatched. The CDR3 covers 15 residues. Germline assignment: CDR1 MNHEY and CDR2 SVGAGI. CDR3 in DNA: TGTGCCAGCAGTTTGACTAGCGGGGTTTCCTACGAGCAGTACTTC. Residues: CASSLTSGVSYEQYF.

This clone was found once. The chain recombines TRBV6-5 with TRBJ2-7, with D perhaps TRBD2 (6 bases). This CDR3 spans 13 amino acids. Germline loops: CDR1 MNHEY, CDR2 SVGAGI. Trimming shortened V by 5 bases and J by 1 base, and 9 bases separated the two germline ends. CDR3 sequence reads: CASSRTTSYEQYF. The CDR3 DNA sequence: TGTGCCAGCAGTCGGACTACTTCCTACGAGCAGTACTTC.

The CDR3 DNA is TGTGCCAGCAGCTTCCCAGGGGACTCCTACAATGAGCAGTTCTTC. Translating gives CASSFPGDSYNEQFF. The genes are TRBV5-4 and TRBJ2-1, with D perhaps matching TRBD1 (6 bases). Germline V gene data show CDR1 as SGHNT and CDR2 as YYREEE (reference sequence). Trimming stripped 2 bases from V and 0 bases from J, with 9 bases between. CDR3 length equals 15 residues.

This chain joins TRBV4-1 and TRBJ1-1; D gene uncertain. The CDR3 sequence is 17 residues long. Germline CDR1 reads MGHRA; CDR2 reads YSYEKL. V lost 0 bases and J lost 4, with 18 bases in between. CDR3 nucleotides: TGCGCCAGCAGCCAAGATTTCATTGTCATACGACTCACTGAAGCTTTCTTT. Translation gives CASSQDFIVIRLTEAFF.

On this clone itself: An end of the junction does not agree with germline; a read error may underlie this. V gene TRBV28 combines with J gene TRBJ2-3; 8 nucleotides match TRBD2. Germline V gene sequence: CDR1 MDHEN, CDR2 SYDVKM. The CDR3 totals 15 residues. The CDR3 region is CASSLGSGSADTQYF. For the CDR3, the DNA is TGTGCCAGCAGTTTAGGGAGCGGGAGTGCAGATACTCAGTATTTT.

This clone has just one count. The chain joins TRBV28 to TRBJ2-7; no reliable D call. This CDR3 region has 12 residues. Germline V gene lookup returns CDR1 MDHEN and CDR2 SYDVKM. Trimming stripped 3 bases from V and 3 bases from J, with 6 bases between. The CDR3 protein is CASSFGLYEQYF. The CDR3 nucleotides read TGTGCCAGCAGTTTCGGTCTCTACGAGCAGTACTTC.

The chain employs TRBV9 and TRBJ1-5; tentatively, D is TRBD1 (5 bases). The germline V gene has CDR1 SGDLS and CDR2 YYNGEE. V was cut by 4 bases and J by 2 bases, with 16 bases left in between. This CDR3 is built from 16 residues. CDR3 region: CASSRSGGDGNQPQHF. Here the CDR3 DNA reads TGTGCCAGCAGCCGCTCTGGGGGGGATGGCAATCAGCCCCAGCATTTT.

The chain couples TRBV11-2 to TRBJ2-1; the match to TRBD2 covers 9 bases. CDR1 SGHAT and CDR2 FQNNGV come from the germline V gene. Trimming took 1 base from V and 8 from J; bases not matched to a gene: 9. CDR3 length: 16 residues. CDR3 in amino acids: CASSLVIPRLADEQFF. In DNA, the CDR3 is TGTGCCAGCAGCTTAGTGATTCCGCGACTAGCGGATGAGCAGTTCTTC.

The chain combines TRBV6-5 with TRBJ1-1, with D perhaps matching TRBD1 (5 bases). CDR1 and CDR2 from the germline V gene are MNHEY and SVGAGI. This CDR3 region has 14 residues. Deletions cut 5 bases from V and 0 bases from J, with 10 bases between. CDR3 sequence: CASSESGMNTEAFF. The CDR3 DNA is TGTGCCAGCAGTGAGTCAGGGATGAACACTGAAGCTTTCTTT.

The rearrangement uses TRBV19 and TRBJ2-3; a weak D match, TRBD2 (6 bases). V was shortened by 4 bases and J by 0 bases, with 20 bases between the two germline ends. In germline, CDR1 is LNHDA, CDR2 SQIVND (reference sequence). The CDR3 spans 18 residues. The CDR3 bases are TGTGCCAGTAGTACTCTGCGGGGAACCGGGCGGAGCACAGATACGCAGTATTTT. Its protein product is CASSTLRGTGRSTDTQYF.

This chain uses TRBV2 with TRBJ1-1, with a weak D call TRBD1 (6 bases). Trimming pared 6 bases from V and 5 bases from J, leaving 16 bases between. CDR3 length equals 14 residues. Germline lookup yields CDR1 SNHLY and CDR2 FYNNEI. The CDR3 bases are TGTGCCAGCAGCCCGGCACAGGGCCGGACTGAAGCTTTCTTT. Its protein is CASSPAQGRTEAFF.

This clone was seen only once. The rearrangement uses TRBV5-6 and TRBJ2-1, with 13 bases that match TRBD2. V shed 4 bases and J 8 bases; nucleotides not matched to a gene: 6. Germline CDR1 and CDR2: SGHDT and YYEEEE. CDR3 length: 15 residues. CDR3 region: CASSPTSGRGDEQFF. In nucleotides, the CDR3 is TGTGCCAGCAGCCCCACTAGCGGGAGGGGGGATGAGCAGTTCTTC.